This T cell receptor (beta chain) originates from a study of PD-L1 blockade in urothelial cancer. Across the study: Men with urothelial cancer arising in the bladder made up most of the 29 patients. Blood samples had a median of 141,255 T cells.

Study-level results: Pretreatment TCR clonality in blood, when below the median, was predictive of better survival.

Each patient presented with locally advanced or metastatic urothelial carcinoma. CDR3 length equals 15 residues. CDR1 and CDR2 (germline): SQVTM, ANQGSEA. Trimming took off 4 bases at V and 0 bases at J, with 15 bases between the two ends. Remarks on this clone: The antigen is not known.

Libraries were prepared by immunoSEQ multiplex PCR; TCRdb keeps only in-frame clonotypes and omits some of them. Of 25,000 to 35,000 clones listed, 80% to 90% are singletons. Material: PBMCs, obtained around atezolizumab (anti-PD-L1) treatment. This TCR derives from a man aged 50 or older with urothelial cancer. V is TRBV29-1 and J is TRBJ1-2; D uncertain. CDR3 residues: CSVGLQQKPNYGYTF. The CDR3 coding sequence is TGCAGCGTTGGGTTACAGCAAAAACCTAACTATGGCTACACCTTC.